This T cell receptor (beta chain) was identified in a study of cytomegalovirus exposure and HLA in healthy donors. Study-wide results and limits: Cytomegalovirus association was listed for roughly 160 TCR beta chains.

The CDR3 covers 14 residues. V dropped 6 bases and J dropped 5; count of bases not matched to a gene: 6. Per the germline V gene, CDR1 is WNHNN and CDR2 is SYGVQD (reference sequence). Amplification used 60 Vbeta primers and 13 Jbeta primers. Per the authors' pipeline: Unique TCR beta chains totaled 65 million to 95 million in a later count, with around 10 million of them shared. Here immunoSEQ multiplex PCR was the method, and the copy in TCRdb shows in-frame clones only, minus some. V and J calls and clone size are given by that table; D and trimming were obtained from the DNA. The profile shows 85,000 to 120,000 clones, 70% to 90% of them singletons. This clone has a handful of counts. Its antigen remains unknown.

Input material: PBMCs. The rearrangement joins TRBV10-1 to TRBJ1-5; 8 bases line up with TRBD1. The sequence was collected from a man aged 40-49 years in good health and CMV-seronegative. The CDR3 DNA reads TGCGCCAGCAGGGCCCGGGACAGGTATCAGCCCCAGCATTTT. It specifies CASRARDRYQPQHF.